This T cell receptor (beta chain) was retrieved from a study of radiotherapy plus CTLA-4 blockade in lung cancer (dated by TCRdb to 2017 to 2018). General notes on the study: Objective responses occurred in approximately 17% of enrolled patients, and 30% to 35% achieved disease control. Summary of the overall study and its limitations: The strongest predictors of response were reported to be early dynamic shifts in blood T cell clones along with a rise in serum interferon-beta following radiation. After treatment with radiotherapy and ipilimumab, TCR clones that originated in tumors expanded in peripheral blood.

With respect to this clone: The clone's antigen remains unknown. No base quality information exists; no much larger clone differs at one position.

In this study, focal radiation therapy paired with CTLA-4 blockade (ipilimumab) was tested in patients who had chemo-refractory metastatic non-small-cell lung cancer. Spanning cysteine to phenylalanine, the CDR3 consists of 12 amino acids. The read is trimmed to its CDR3 DNA, 36 bases read in frame from base 1. According to the germline V gene, CDR1 reads MNHEY and CDR2 reads SVGAGI. V and J are truncated by 8 bases and 7 bases respectively, leaving an intervening sequence of 13 bases. The receptor library was made with the immunoSEQ multiplex PCR assay. TCRdb re-hosts the immuneACCESS table, in-frame sequences only. Its copies lack some clones; in the studies checked, an unresolved V gene accounts for under half of them, and the cause for the rest is not known. Present in this sample are about 76,000 clones, over 70% of which were seen just once. The top ten clonotypes cover under 25% of the sample.

The source was peripheral blood, collected from a patient treated with radiotherapy plus ipilimumab. The TCR was taken from a human donor with non-small cell lung cancer whose response to radiotherapy plus ipilimumab could not be evaluated. Some clones in this sample may be carry-over from other donors' samples. Recombination joined TRBV6-5 with TRBJ2-3, and perhaps TRBD2 as D gene, on 6 matching bases. The sequence in DNA is TGTGCCAGCCGAAGGGACTTCTATACGCAGTATTTT. This codes for CASRRDFYTQYF.